Presented here are 30 T cell receptor beta chains from one specimen sequenced in a study of cytomegalovirus exposure and HLA in healthy donors. 60 Vbeta and 13 Jbeta primers were used in PCR. Sequencing used immunoSEQ multiplex PCR; TCRdb keeps in-frame clones, though not all of them. The table lists under 150,000 clones, 80% of them singletons. Sequences were obtained from PBMCs. These receptors were taken from a man between 45 and 60 years old in good health and CMV-seronegative.

This chain joins TRBV11-3 and TRBJ2-7; TRBD2 agrees at 7 bases. Germline lookup yields CDR1 SGHNT and CDR2 YENEEA. The CDR3 extends over 16 amino acids. With V trimmed by 4 bases and J by 0 bases, 9 bases remained unmatched. In DNA form, the CDR3 reads TGTGCCAGCAGCTCCGCTTCAGCGGGAAGCTCCTACGAGCAGTACTTC. Its protein product is CASSSASAGSSYEQYF.

The CDR3 nucleotides are TGTGCCACGGGAGTTAGCGGCACAGATACGCAGTATTTT. Protein product: CATGVSGTDTQYF. The chain links TRBV19 to TRBJ2-3; possibly TRBD2 for D (6 bases). CDR3 length equals 13 residues. Trimming took 10 bases from V and 1 from J, leaving 12 bases between them. Germline CDR1 is LNHDA and CDR2 is SQIVND (reference sequence).

This clone was seen a few times. This sequence joins TRBV6-5 and TRBJ1-1, with 8 bases lining up with TRBD1. Germline V gives CDR1 MNHEY, CDR2 SVGAGI. The CDR3 consists of 11 residues. V lost 7 bases to trimming and J lost 10 bases; unmatched junction nucleotides: 5. The CDR3 nucleotides read TGTGCCAGCAAAGGGGACAGGCGAGCTTTCTTT. Amino acids: CASKGDRRAFF.

This clone was recorded a few times. The V call is TRBV11-2, the J call TRBJ2-1; possible D gene TRBD2, 5 bases. In germline, CDR1 is SGHAT, CDR2 FQNNGV. The CDR3 extends over 11 amino acids. With 3 bases removed from V and 9 bases from J, the gap between germline ends came to 6 bases. The CDR3 bases are TGTGCCAGCAGCTTCGAGGGTGAGCAGTTCTTC. It codes for CASSFEGEQFF.

A single count supports this clone. The CDR3 DNA follows: TGTGCCAGCAGCCAGAGGTATAATTCACCCCTCCACTTT. Residues: CASSQRYNSPLHF. The V and J genes are TRBV14 and TRBJ1-6; D unclear. There are 13 residues in the CDR3. Between the trimmed V and J ends, which lost 3 bases and 4 bases, there was a span of 4 bases. Per the germline V gene, CDR1 is SGHDN and CDR2 is FVKESK.

This chain joins TRBV5-1 and TRBJ2-1, with 13 bases identical to TRBD2. The CDR3 is made up of 15 amino acids. Germline V gene lookup returns CDR1 SGHRS and CDR2 YFSETQ. The J segment lost 8 bases and the V segment lost 4 bases, leaving 6 bases of the junction unmatched. This CDR3 reads CASSPRTSGSYEQFF. In DNA form, the CDR3 reads TGCGCCAGCAGCCCCCGGACTAGCGGGAGCTATGAGCAGTTCTTC.

The V call is TRBV30, the J call TRBJ2-7; weak D call: TRBD1 (6 bases). There are 13 residues in the CDR3. The germline CDR1 and CDR2 sequences are GTSNPN and SVGIG (reference sequence). The V gene lost 2 bases and the J gene lost 2 bases, with 10 bases spanning the gap. The CDR3 bases are TGTGCCTGGAGTCCGGACAGAGCCTACGAGCAGTACTTC. It specifies CAWSPDRAYEQYF.

The chain uses TRBV10-1 and TRBJ1-2; D perhaps matches TRBD1 (5 bases). The CDR3 sequence is 13 residues long. The ends were cut back, 2 bases at V and 4 bases at J, with 8 bases in the middle. The V gene's germline CDR1 is WNHNN and CDR2 SYGVQD (reference sequence). This CDR3 reads CASSEDRVYGYTF. In DNA form, the CDR3 reads TGCGCCAGCAGTGAGGACAGAGTCTATGGCTACACCTTC.

V gene TRBV27 combines with J gene TRBJ1-1; TRBD1 aligns across 7 bases. CDR3 length: 14 residues. Trimming removed 5 bases from V and 2 bases from J; junction bases left unmatched: 5. The germline CDR1 and CDR2 sequences are MNHEY and SMNVEV (reference sequence). CDR3 protein: CASSLHRGNTEAFF. The CDR3, as DNA: TGTGCCAGCAGTCTCCACAGGGGTAACACTGAAGCTTTCTTT.

The chain links TRBV13 to TRBJ2-7; 11 nucleotides align to TRBD2. The length of the CDR3 is 18 residues. The germline V gene has CDR1 PRHDT and CDR2 FYEKMQ (reference sequence). The V segment lost 4 bases and the J segment 2 bases; nucleotides outside the gene matches: 13. In DNA form, the CDR3 reads TGTGCCAGCAGCTCCGGGACTAGCGGCAATTTAATAGCCTACGAGCAGTACTTC. Its translation: CASSSGTSGNLIAYEQYF.

This chain connects TRBV6-5 to TRBJ1-5; the match to TRBD1 covers 8 bases. J lost 3 bases, V lost 5 bases, and 3 bases had no gene match. The CDR3 has 14 residues. Germline CDR1 is MNHEY and CDR2 is SVGAGI. CDR3 sequence: CASSPGQDNQPQHF. In DNA form, the CDR3 reads TGTGCCAGCAGTCCGGGACAGGACAATCAGCCCCAGCATTTT.

This clone has more than one count but fewer than ten. The chain employs TRBV7-9 and TRBJ1-2, with D possibly matching TRBD1 (6 bases). This CDR3 contains 14 residues. V was clipped by 5 bases and J by 4 bases, with 14 bases between them. The V gene's germline CDR1 is SEHNR and CDR2 FQNEAQ (reference sequence). The CDR3 DNA reads as TGTGCCAGCAGCCCAGCCGGGACATCCTATGGCTACACCTTC. Its protein is CASSPAGTSYGYTF.

The rearrangement joins TRBV10-2 to TRBJ1-1; no clear D. V lost 7 bases and J lost 0, with 12 bases in between. The CDR3 is 14 amino acids. Germline values: CDR1 WSHSY, CDR2 SAAADI. The CDR3 DNA sequence: TGCGCCAGCATGAAGGGAGGAGTGAACACTGAAGCTTTCTTT. Its protein is CASMKGGVNTEAFF.

V and J are TRBV7-8 and TRBJ2-5, with 9 bases matching TRBD1. The J call may be incorrect, as the DNA end agrees better with TRBJ2-7. This CDR3 region has 13 residues. Germline V gene sequence: CDR1 SGHVS, CDR2 FQNEAQ. CDR3 nucleotides: TGTGCCAGCAGCCCGGGACAGGGCTACGAGCAGTACTTC. As protein: CASSPGQGYEQYF.

The chain uses TRBV27 and TRBJ2-7; D uncertain. The V and J ends lost 6 bases and 2 bases respectively, with 14 bases between them. The CDR3 is 14 residues long. Germline values: CDR1 MNHEY, CDR2 SMNVEV (reference sequence). CDR3 sequence: CASRPRSATYEQYF. The CDR3 DNA sequence: TGTGCCAGCAGGCCGAGGTCAGCTACCTACGAGCAGTACTTC.

The J gene is TRBJ1-3, the V gene TRBV7-8; D is unclear. The germline V gene encodes CDR1 SGHVS and CDR2 FQNEAQ. CDR3 length: 15 residues. V gave up 1 base and J gave up 4 bases, with 11 bases separating them. The CDR3 loop is CASSLEGVSGNTIYF. The CDR3, as DNA: TGTGCCAGCAGCTTAGAGGGAGTGTCAGGAAACACCATATATTTT.

The genes are TRBV12-5 and TRBJ1-5; possible D gene TRBD1, 6 bases. CDR1 LGHNT and CDR2 FRNRAP come from the germline V gene. CDR3 length: 17 amino acids. The V gene lost 6 bases and the J gene lost 2 bases, with 20 bases spanning the gap. The CDR3 DNA reads TGTGCTAGTGGCCCGGACAGACCTAATTATGGCAATCAGCCCCAGCATTTT. This codes for CASGPDRPNYGNQPQHF.

The genes are TRBV6-6 and TRBJ1-2; D call uncertain. V was trimmed by 4 bases and J by 4 bases, leaving 13 bases between them. Germline V gene data show CDR1 as MNHNY and CDR2 as SVGAGI (reference sequence). The CDR3 has 14 amino acids. The CDR3 is CASSSNGEAYGYTF. The CDR3, as DNA: TGTGCCAGCAGTTCCAACGGGGAGGCCTATGGCTACACCTTC.

V is TRBV9 and J is TRBJ1-1; D gene uncertain. This CDR3 spans 15 amino acids. CDR1 is SGDLS, CDR2 YYNGEE, per germline. Trimming stripped 1 base from V and 0 bases from J, with 10 bases between. CDR3 bases: TGTGCCAGCAGCGTAAGCGGAGCTATGAACACTGAAGCTTTCTTT. Translating gives CASSVSGAMNTEAFF.

The chain combines TRBV7-3 with TRBJ2-7, with 8 bases fitting TRBD1. CDR1 and CDR2 from the germline V gene are SGHTA and FQGTGA. J gave up 5 bases and V 5 bases, and 8 bases lay outside the gene matches. This CDR3 contains 14 residues. The CDR3 DNA sequence: TGTGCCAGCAGCCCAACAGGGGGTGCCAACGAGCAGTACTTC. It yields the protein CASSPTGGANEQYF.

The rearrangement joins TRBV7-9 to TRBJ2-7, with 8 bases that match TRBD1. This CDR3 region has 12 residues. V was pared by 4 bases and J by 6 bases, with 2 bases of the junction left unmatched. Germline V CDR1 and CDR2: SEHNR, FQNEAQ (reference sequence). CDR3 residues: CASSYDRGEQYF. As DNA, the CDR3 is TGTGCCAGCAGCTACGACAGGGGCGAGCAGTACTTC.

The V gene is TRBV7-2, the J gene TRBJ1-5; 7 bases line up with TRBD1. Trimming cost V 5 bases and J 7 bases; bases outside gene matches: 8. Germline CDR1 SGHTA, CDR2 FQGNSA. The CDR3 sequence is 14 residues long. For the CDR3, the DNA is TGTGCCAGCAGCCCAGGGGGGCCGGGGCAGCCCCAGCATTTT. This sequence encodes CASSPGGPGQPQHF.

This chain joins TRBV2 and TRBJ2-3; D gene uncertain. V shed 6 bases and J shed 2 bases, with 3 bases lying between them. Germline V gene sequence: CDR1 SNHLY, CDR2 FYNNEI. The CDR3 length is 11 residues. The DNA of the CDR3 is TGTGCCAGCAGATACACAGATACGCAGTATTTT. It translates to CASRYTDTQYF.

The chain joins TRBV14 to TRBJ1-4, with 7 bases lining up with TRBD1. The germline gives CDR1 SGHDN, CDR2 FVKESK. V lost 4 bases, J lost 11 bases, and 4 bases stayed unmatched. This CDR3 comprises 12 residues. The CDR3 reads CASSPKGAKLFF. DNA of the CDR3: TGTGCCAGCAGCCCTAAGGGGGCGAAACTGTTTTTT. Supplemented by reference TRBV14 and TRBJ1-4, the full variable domain reads EAGVTQFPSHSVIEKGQTVTLRCDPISGHDNLYWYRRVMGKEIKFLLHFVKESKQDESGMPNNRFLAERTGGTYSTLKVQPAELEDSGVYFCASSPKGAKLFFGSGTQLSVL.

J is TRBJ2-2 and V is TRBV7-8; 8 nucleotides line up with TRBD2. Losses at the gene ends were 5 bases for V and 2 bases for J; bases not matched to a gene: 7. This CDR3 is 16 amino acids long. Per the germline V gene, CDR1 is SGHVS and CDR2 is FQNEAQ. CDR3 sequence (DNA): TGTGCCAGCAGCGAGCGGGAGACACTAAACACCGGGGAGCTGTTTTTT. It codes for CASSERETLNTGELFF.

This sequence joins TRBV4-1 and TRBJ1-2; TRBD1 matches 9 bases. The germline gives CDR1 MGHRA, CDR2 YSYEKL. The CDR3 is 15 residues long. Trimming cost V 4 bases and J 7 bases; bases outside gene matches: 10. The DNA of the CDR3 is TGCGCCAGCAGCCCGCGGGACAGGGATCAGCGTGGCTACACCTTC. Its translation: CASSPRDRDQRGYTF.

This chain links TRBV5-1 with TRBJ2-7, with 8 positions matching TRBD1. The CDR3 consists of 16 residues. Losses at the gene ends were 0 bases for V and 2 bases for J; bases not matched to a gene: 7. The V gene's germline CDR1 is SGHRS and CDR2 YFSETQ. CDR3 region: CASSLGGTGKPYEQYF. CDR3 nucleotide sequence: TGCGCCAGCAGCTTGGGGGGGACAGGAAAACCCTACGAGCAGTACTTC.

The CDR3 region is CSAGTSGSEQFF. CDR3 coding DNA: TGCAGCGCGGGGACTAGCGGGAGTGAGCAGTTCTTC. This sequence joins TRBV29-1 and TRBJ2-1, with 14 bases fitting TRBD2. The CDR3 is 12 amino acids. CDR1 is SQVTM, CDR2 ANQGSEA, per germline. With V trimmed by 7 bases and J by 9 bases, 2 bases remained unmatched.

The CDR3 loop is CASSYSTATGEAFF. The CDR3 DNA reads as TGTGCCAGCAGTTACTCGACTGCGACAGGTGAAGCTTTCTTT. This chain joins TRBV6-5 and TRBJ1-1; possibly TRBD1 for D (6 bases). V was pared by 0 bases and J by 7 bases, with 12 bases between. Germline lookup yields CDR1 MNHEY and CDR2 SVGAGI. This CDR3 contains 14 residues.

The genes are TRBV9 and TRBJ1-2, with D possibly being TRBD1 (6 bases). This CDR3 has 14 amino acids. Germline CDR1 and CDR2: SGDLS and YYNGEE. Trimming removed 0 bases at V and 4 bases at J, with 10 bases between. The CDR3 reads CASSVGGQRYGYTF. The CDR3 coding sequence is TGTGCCAGCAGCGTAGGAGGACAGCGCTATGGCTACACCTTC.